Many counts were recorded for the clone carrying this T cell receptor (beta chain). By quantitative 5'-RACE with molecular barcodes, the TCR beta libraries were made. In TCRdb, the 5' RACE reads were re-called with MiXCR into one record per CDR3 protein. The sample includes some 130,000 distinct CDR3 sequences, roughly 8.8% seen only once; the top ten take approximately 7%. Trimming stripped 4 bases from V and 4 bases from J, with 14 bases between. Germline lookup yields CDR1 MNHEY and CDR2 SVGAGI. This CDR3 has 15 amino acids. These data belong to a study of CD8 T cells in ankylosing spondylitis. The sequenced sample was synovial fluid, either unsorted or a sorted T cell fraction (not recorded which). This TCR was sampled from a male donor with ankylosing spondylitis. This chain links TRBV6-5 with TRBJ2-1; possibly TRBD1 for D (5 bases). The DNA for the CDR3 is TGTGCCAGCAGTTCTCACTCAGACAGTTACAATGAGCAGTTCTTC. Its translation is CASSSHSDSYNEQFF.